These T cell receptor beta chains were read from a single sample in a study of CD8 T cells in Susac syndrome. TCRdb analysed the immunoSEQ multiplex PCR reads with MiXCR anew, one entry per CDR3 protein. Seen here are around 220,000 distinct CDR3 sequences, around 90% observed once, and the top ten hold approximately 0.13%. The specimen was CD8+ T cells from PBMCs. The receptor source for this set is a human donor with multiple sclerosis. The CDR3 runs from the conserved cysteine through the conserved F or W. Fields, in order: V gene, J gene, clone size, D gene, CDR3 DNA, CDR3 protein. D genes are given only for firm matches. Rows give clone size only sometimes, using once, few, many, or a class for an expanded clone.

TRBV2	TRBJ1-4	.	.	TGTGCCAGCACTCTGGCGGGCGTCCGGGAAAAACTGTTTTTT	CASTLAGVREKLFF
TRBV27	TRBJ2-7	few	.	TGTGCCAGCAGTTTGGTCAGAGGTTACGAGCAGTACTTC	CASSLVRGYEQYF
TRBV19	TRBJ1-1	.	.	TGTGCCAGTACCTTTTCGGCCGGGGGTAACACTGAAGCTTTCTTT	CASTFSAGGNTEAFF
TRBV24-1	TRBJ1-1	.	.	TGTGCCACCAGTGACCTCAGGGAAACTGAAGCTTTCTTT	CATSDLRETEAFF
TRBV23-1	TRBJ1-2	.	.	TGCGCCATTTCGCGGACTGAAACGAACTATGGCTACACCTTC	CAISRTETNYGYTF
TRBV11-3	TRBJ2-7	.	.	TGTGCCAGCAGGGACAGACAGCTGGACGAGCAGTACTTC	CASRDRQLDEQYF
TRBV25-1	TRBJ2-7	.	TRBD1	TGTGCCAGCAGTGAATATAGGACAGGGAGTGTAATCTACGAGCAGTACTTC	CASSEYRTGSVIYEQYF
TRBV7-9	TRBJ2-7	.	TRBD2	TGTGCCAGCAGCCCTAGCGGGAGTGGGTACGAGCAGTACTTC	CASSPSGSGYEQYF
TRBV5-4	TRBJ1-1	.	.	TGTGCCAGCAGCCTAGGACCTGCTAGCACTGAAGCTTTCTTT	CASSLGPASTEAFF
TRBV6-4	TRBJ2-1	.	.	TGTGCCAGCAGTCTTATACTTGGGCGCTCCTACAATGAGCAGTTCTTC	CASSLILGRSYNEQFF
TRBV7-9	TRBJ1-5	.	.	TGTGCCAGCAGCTCGCCGTTGGAGGGGGATCAGCCCCAGCATTTT	CASSSPLEGDQPQHF
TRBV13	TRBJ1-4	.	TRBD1	TGTGCCAGCAGCTCGACAGGGAGTAATGAAAAACTGTTTTTT	CASSSTGSNEKLFF
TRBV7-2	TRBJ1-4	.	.	TGTGCCAGCAGCAGGCTTCGGGGGAATGAAAAACTGTTTTTT	CASSRLRGNEKLFF
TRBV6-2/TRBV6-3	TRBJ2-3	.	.	TGTGCCAGCGAGGGGTCGAAGACAGATACGCAGTATTTT	CASEGSKTDTQYF
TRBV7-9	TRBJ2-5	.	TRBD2	TGTGCCAGCAGCTCCCTAGCGGGGGGGGCAGAGACCCAGTACTTC	CASSSLAGGAETQYF
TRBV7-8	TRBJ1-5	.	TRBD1	TGTGCCAGCAGCTTAGGGGGACAGGGAGGGAGCCAGCCCCAGCATTTT	CASSLGGQGGSQPQHF
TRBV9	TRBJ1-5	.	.	TGTGCCAGCAGCGTAGGCGGGGGCGGCAATCAGCCCCAGCATTTT	CASSVGGGGNQPQHF
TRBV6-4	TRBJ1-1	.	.	TGTGCCAGCAGTGCGACCGAAGGCGCTGAAGCTTTCTTT	CASSATEGAEAFF
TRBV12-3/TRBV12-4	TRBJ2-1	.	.	TGTGCCAGCAGTTTATCCCGCAGCTACAATGAGCAGTTCTTC	CASSLSRSYNEQFF
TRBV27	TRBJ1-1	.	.	TGTGCCAGCAGTAATTATAGAGGTGTAGCTTTCTTT	CASSNYRGVAFF
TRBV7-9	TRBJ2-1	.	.	TGTGCCAGCATCAAAGGGGGGGACAACAATGAGCAGTTCTTC	CASIKGGDNNEQFF
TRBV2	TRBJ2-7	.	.	TGTGCCAGCAGTGGGGCAGGGGACCCCTACGAGCAGTACTTC	CASSGAGDPYEQYF
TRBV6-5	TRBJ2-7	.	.	TGTGCCAGCTACAGCGATTCCTACGAGCAGTACTTC	CASYSDSYEQYF
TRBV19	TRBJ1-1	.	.	TGTGCCAGTGTAAGTGGGATGAACACTGAAGCTTTCTTT	CASVSGMNTEAFF
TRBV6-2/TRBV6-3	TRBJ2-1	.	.	TGTGCCAGCAGTTACCCCACTAGGGATGAGCAGTTCTTC	CASSYPTRDEQFF
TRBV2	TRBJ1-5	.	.	TGTGCCAGCAAAAGAGGAGGCAATCAGCCCCAGCATTTT	CASKRGGNQPQHF
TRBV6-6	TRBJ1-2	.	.	TGTGCCAGCAGTTTACAGGGCTGGGGCTATGGCTACACCTTC	CASSLQGWGYGYTF
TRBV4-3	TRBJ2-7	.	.	TGCGCCAGCAGCCAAGAGTTAGGGGAAGGGTGGGAGCAGTACTTC	CASSQELGEGWEQYF
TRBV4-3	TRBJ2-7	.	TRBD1	TGCGCCAGCAGCCAAGTCGGACAGGGAGACTACGAGCAGTACTTC	CASSQVGQGDYEQYF
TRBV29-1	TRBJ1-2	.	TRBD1	TGCAGCGCTCCAGGGGGCGGAGGGTATGGCTACACCTTC	CSAPGGGGYGYTF
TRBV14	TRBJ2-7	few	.	TGTGCCAGCAGCCAAGGTACCTACGAGCAGTACTTC	CASSQGTYEQYF
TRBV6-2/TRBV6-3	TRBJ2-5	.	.	TGTGCCAGCAGTCCCATCGACTGGGAAGAGAACCAGTACTTC	CASSPIDWEENQYF
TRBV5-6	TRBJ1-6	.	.	TGTGCCAGCAGCCAAGGGTCGACAGGCAATTCACCCCTCCACTTT	CASSQGSTGNSPLHF
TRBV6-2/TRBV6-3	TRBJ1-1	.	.	TGTGCCAGTGCACAGGGTAGGGGGACTGAAGCTTTCTTT	CASAQGRGTEAFF
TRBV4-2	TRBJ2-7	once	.	TGTGCCAGCAGCCCGAAGTTGGGCTACGAGCAGTACTTC	CASSPKLGYEQYF
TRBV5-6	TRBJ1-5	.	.	TGTGCCAGCAGCAGGGGGACGGGGAACCATCAGCCCCAGCATTTT	CASSRGTGNHQPQHF
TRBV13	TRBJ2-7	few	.	TGTGCCAGCAGCGCAGGATTGACCTACGAGCAGTACTTC	CASSAGLTYEQYF
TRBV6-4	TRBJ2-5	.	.	TGTGCCAGCAGTGACTCAGGGGGAGAGACCCAGTACTTC	CASSDSGGETQYF
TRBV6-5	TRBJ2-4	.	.	TGTGCCAGCAGCCCCACGGCGGGGGCCAAAAACATTCAGTACTTC	CASSPTAGAKNIQYF
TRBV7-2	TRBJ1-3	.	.	TGTGCCAGCAGCTTATTGAGCGGCTTTGGAAACACCATATATTTT	CASSLLSGFGNTIYF
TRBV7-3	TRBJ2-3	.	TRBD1	TGTGCCAGCAGCATGGGACTTGGGACAGGAGATACGCAGTATTTT	CASSMGLGTGDTQYF